What follows are 2 T cell receptor beta chains derived from one specimen sequenced in a study of long-term antiretroviral therapy in people with HIV. They ran version v3.0 of the immunoSEQ assay at survey level. Data came from immunoSEQ multiplex PCR; TCRdb stores just in-frame clones and leaves some out. The table has 25,000 to 30,000 clones, around 77% seen once. The sample in question was unsorted PBMCs, obtained 2.1 years after starting antiretroviral therapy. Source of these receptors: a man aged 25-45 years with HIV.

V gene TRBV5-1 combines with J gene TRBJ2-1; 9 nucleotides agree with TRBD2. Per germline, CDR1 SGHRS and CDR2 YFSETQ. This CDR3 contains 16 residues. V was clipped by 0 bases and J by 7 bases; unmatched bases: 8. Written as DNA, the CDR3 is TGCGCCAGCAGCTTGGAGGCAGCGGGGGGCAGTAATGAGCAGTTCTTC. It specifies CASSLEAAGGSNEQFF.

V is TRBV27 and J is TRBJ1-4, with 9 bases aligning to TRBD1. J lost 7 bases, V lost 6 bases, and 6 bases had no gene match. From germline, CDR1 is MNHEY and CDR2 SMNVEV (reference sequence). The CDR3 covers 14 residues. CDR3 protein: CASSFRQGGEKLFF. DNA of the CDR3: TGTGCCAGCAGCTTCAGACAGGGGGGTGAAAAACTGTTTTTT. The full variable domain, its missing parts supplied by reference TRBV27 and TRBJ1-4, is EAQVTQNPRYLITVTGKKLTVTCSQNMNHEYMSWYRQDPGLGLRQIYYSMNVEVTDKGDVPEGYKVSRKEKRNFPLILESPSPNQTSLYFCASSFRQGGEKLFFGSGTQLSVL.